Presented here are 16 T cell receptor beta chains from one specimen sequenced in a study of T cell responses to AZD1222 COVID-19 vaccine. Clones were sequenced by immunoSEQ multiplex PCR, and TCRdb holds only the in-frame ones, with some missing. The sample consists of roughly 120,000 clones, over 75% of them appearing once. The source material was peripheral blood, sampled on day 0 of AZD1222 vaccination. The receptors stem from an adult in good health.

V and J are TRBV15 and TRBJ2-7, with 9 bases that match TRBD2. This CDR3 region has 14 residues. J lost 12 bases, V lost 2 bases, and 11 bases had no gene match. CDR1 and CDR2 (germline): LNHNV, YYDKDF (reference sequence). CDR3 loop: CATSRNSDSGGRYF. The DNA of the CDR3 is TGTGCCACCAGCAGAAATTCCGATAGCGGGGGCAGGTACTTC.

This sequence joins TRBV6-6 and TRBJ1-2, with D hard to call. The CDR3 consists of 13 residues. The germline CDR1 and CDR2 sequences are MNHNY and SVGAGI (reference sequence). Trimming stripped 0 bases from V and 5 bases from J, with 7 bases between. CDR3 sequence reads: CASSYSSRYGYTF. DNA for the CDR3: TGTGCCAGCAGTTACTCGAGTCGATATGGCTACACCTTC.

The chain carries TRBV11-3 and TRBJ1-1; D ambiguous. Germline CDR1 reads SGHNT; CDR2 reads YENEEA. The V end was cut by 5 bases, the J end by 2 bases, with 9 bases between. CDR3 size: 13 residues. CDR3: CASSPNTNTEAFF. The CDR3 region has the DNA TGTGCCAGCAGCCCAAACACCAACACTGAAGCTTTCTTT.

This sequence joins TRBV7-8 and TRBJ1-6, with D maybe TRBD1 (5 bases). The germline gives CDR1 SGHVS, CDR2 FQNEAQ. The length of the CDR3 is 17 residues. V was clipped by 5 bases and J by 1 base, with 15 bases between them. CDR3 sequence: CASSASGGGSYNSPLHF. DNA of the CDR3: TGTGCCAGCAGCGCCTCCGGTGGGGGGTCCTATAATTCACCCCTCCACTTT.

This clone was seen only once. This chain connects TRBV24-1 to TRBJ1-5; a weak D match, TRBD1 (5 bases). Between the trimmed V and J ends, which lost 5 bases and 1 base, there was a span of 17 bases. The length of the CDR3 is 17 residues. Germline CDR1 is KGHDR and CDR2 is SFDVKD. CDR3 DNA sequence: TGTGCCACCAGTGGTCCAGGGCACCCAGGAAGCAATCAGCCCCAGCATTTT. The encoded protein is CATSGPGHPGSNQPQHF.

This clone has only a few counts. V usage is TRBV5-1 and J usage is TRBJ1-2; D gene uncertain. The CDR3 contains 15 residues. Germline loops: CDR1 SGHRS, CDR2 YFSETQ. V was trimmed by 4 bases and J by 9 bases, leaving 22 bases between them. CDR3 loop: CASSPVSDGGRRYTF. CDR3 in DNA: TGCGCCAGCAGCCCGGTCTCGGACGGAGGAAGGCGCTACACCTTC. Using reference TRBV5-1 and TRBJ1-2 for the parts outside the CDR3, the full variable domain is KAGVTQTPRYLIKTRGQQVTLSCSPISGHRSVSWYQQTPGQGLQFLFEYFSETQRNKGNFPGRFSGRQFSNSRSEMNVSTLELGDSALYLCASSPVSDGGRRYTFGSGTRLTVV.

The chain links TRBV27 to TRBJ1-3; D unclear. V was cut by 8 bases and J by 2 bases, with 4 bases left in between. CDR1 is MNHEY and CDR2 is SMNVEV in the germline V gene (reference sequence). The CDR3 totals 11 residues. The CDR3 bases are TGTGCCAGCGGAACTGGAAACACCATATATTTT. Translated, it gives CASGTGNTIYF.

V usage is TRBV20-1 and J usage is TRBJ1-2, with D possibly matching TRBD1 (6 bases). V was clipped by 6 bases and J by 4 bases, with 9 bases between them. This CDR3 comprises 11 residues. Per germline, CDR1 DFQATT and CDR2 SNEGSKA (reference sequence). Here the CDR3 DNA reads TGCAGTGCCGACAGGATCTATGGCTACACCTTC. Translation gives CSADRIYGYTF.

In regard to this clone: Other DNA sequences within the sample encode an identical CDR3. This chain joins TRBV7-8 and TRBJ1-1; D is unresolved. CDR1 SGHVS and CDR2 FQNEAQ come from the germline V gene. The CDR3 sequence is 13 residues long. V dropped 1 base and J dropped 5 bases, with 8 bases sitting between them. CDR3 in amino acids: CASSLVQATEAFF. The CDR3 coding sequence is TGTGCCAGCAGCTTAGTCCAGGCTACTGAAGCTTTCTTT.

The rearrangement joins TRBV7-3 to TRBJ2-3; no clear D gene. CDR3 size: 13 residues. V shed 7 bases and J shed 0 bases, with 8 bases lying between them. CDR1 is SGHTA and CDR2 is FQGTGA in the germline V gene. This CDR3 is CASKNASTDTQYF. The CDR3 nucleotides read TGTGCCAGCAAAAATGCGAGCACAGATACGCAGTATTTT.

V gene TRBV18 combines with J gene TRBJ1-3; maybe TRBD1 (5 bases). Trimming took 6 bases from V and 0 from J, leaving 12 bases between them. CDR3 length: 15 amino acids. Germline CDR1 is KGHSH and CDR2 is LQKENI. Here the CDR3 reads CASSQDTFSGNTIYF. CDR3 sequence (DNA): TGTGCCAGCTCCCAGGACACGTTCTCTGGAAACACCATATATTTT.

This clone was seen once. The chain combines TRBV12-3 or TRBV12-4 with TRBJ1-1, with D maybe TRBD1 (6 bases). V gave up 4 bases and J gave up 4 bases, with 10 bases separating them. CDR3 length: 13 amino acids. This chain's CDR3 is CASSSPGVTEAFF. DNA of the CDR3: TGTGCCAGCAGTTCTCCAGGGGTCACTGAAGCTTTCTTT.

The V call is TRBV4-1, the J call TRBJ2-7; D is undetermined. The germline gives CDR1 MGHRA, CDR2 YSYEKL. CDR3 size: 13 residues. The V end lost 0 bases, the J end lost 2 bases, and 5 bases lay between the germline ends. DNA for the CDR3: TGCGCCAGCAGCCAAGAGATTGCCTACGAGCAGTACTTC. Amino acid sequence: CASSQEIAYEQYF.

The V call is TRBV10-3, the J call TRBJ2-1; TRBD2 matches 8 bases. The V gene end was trimmed by 1 base and the J gene end by 8 bases; junction bases not matched to a gene: 10. The V gene's germline CDR1 is ENHRY and CDR2 SYGVKD. CDR3 length: 16 amino acids. The CDR3 DNA sequence: TGTGCCATCAGTGAGTTGAGGACTAGCTTGGGCTATGAGCAGTTCTTC. Protein product: CAISELRTSLGYEQFF.

The V call is TRBV19, the J call TRBJ1-2; 10 nucleotides agree with TRBD1. V lost 7 bases and J lost 14; bases outside the gene matches: 13. CDR1 is LNHDA and CDR2 is SQIVND in the germline V gene (reference sequence). The CDR3 spans 13 residues. CDR3 coding DNA: TGTGCCAGTAAGGACAGGGGGGGCCAGCGGGTAACCTTC. It is translated as CASKDRGGQRVTF.

J is TRBJ2-1 and V is TRBV19, with 10 nucleotides matching TRBD2. Germline V gene data show CDR1 as LNHDA and CDR2 as SQIVND (reference sequence). The CDR3 consists of 15 residues. Unmatched junction bases numbered 5, after V lost 5 bases and J lost 4 bases. CDR3 DNA sequence: TGTGCCAGTAGTGCTACTAGCGGGGATTACAATGAGCAGTTCTTC. Protein product: CASSATSGDYNEQFF.